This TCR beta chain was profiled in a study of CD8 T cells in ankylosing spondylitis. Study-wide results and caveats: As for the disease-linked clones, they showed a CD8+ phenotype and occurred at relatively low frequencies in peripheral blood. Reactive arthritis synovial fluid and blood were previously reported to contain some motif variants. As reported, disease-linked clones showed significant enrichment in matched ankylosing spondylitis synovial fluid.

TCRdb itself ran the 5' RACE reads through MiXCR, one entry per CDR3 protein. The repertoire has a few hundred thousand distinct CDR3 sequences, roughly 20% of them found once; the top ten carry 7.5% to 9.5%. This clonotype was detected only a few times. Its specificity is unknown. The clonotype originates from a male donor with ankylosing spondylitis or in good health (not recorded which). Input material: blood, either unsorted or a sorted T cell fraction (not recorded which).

DNA of the CDR3: TGCAGTGCTAGGTCCCGGTTTGAAGCTTTCTTT. Translating gives CSARSRFEAFF. This chain connects TRBV20-1 to TRBJ1-1; D gene ambiguous. Per germline, CDR1 DFQATT and CDR2 SNEGSKA (reference sequence). The CDR3 extends over 11 amino acids. V lost 3 bases, J lost 7 bases, and 9 bases lay in between.